This T cell receptor (beta chain) was captured in a study of metastatic and nonmetastatic thyroid tumors. Study context: For malignant and benign thyroid patients, tumor or nodule tissue and blood were the sources whose repertoires were compared. Study results and caveats: It was reportedly found that TCR beta diversity was significantly higher in malignant thyroid tumors than in benign nodules, a difference seen in both blood and tumor samples.

As for this clone: Antigen unknown.

Germline-derived CDR1 and CDR2 are ENHRY and SYGVKD. This CDR3 region has 17 residues. The ends lost 8 bases at V and 8 bases at J; junction bases unmatched: 20. In the study's own analysis: Across clinicopathological groups, CDR3 differences served as the basis for building a distant-metastasis classifier for papillary thyroid cancer. From the PCR reads, TCRdb re-called clones with MiXCR. TCRdb assigned the V and J calls; the authors' analysis was not used. Altogether about 25,000 clones are present, 20% being singletons, with the ten largest covering roughly 4.5%. Each patient came to thyroid surgery without any prior treatment (of any kind).

The sample comprised adjacent normal tissue. This TCR was sampled from a female donor with papillary thyroid cancer or a benign thyroid nodule (not recorded which). Some clones in this sample may be carry-over from other donors' samples. The chain combines TRBV10-3 with TRBJ1-2, with TRBD1 matching 10 bases. The CDR3 nucleotides are TGTGCCATCTTCGCCGGGACAGGGGAAGCCGAACGGGACGGCTACACCTTC. Amino acids: CAIFAGTGEAERDGYTF.